The clone carrying this T cell receptor beta chain was detected only a few times. This record belongs to a study of blood T cell repertoires in COVID-19. Donors were grouped by their self-reported clinical history. The data were produced by immunoSEQ multiplex PCR, yet TCRdb's version contains in-frame clones alone and is incomplete. The sample holds about 200,000 clones, 86% seen once. Germline CDR1 reads SGHTA; CDR2 reads FQGNSA. The CDR3 contains 15 residues. The trim removed 5 bases at V and 0 bases at J, leaving 5 bases unmatched. The specimen sequenced was PBMCs or T cells enriched from blood (not recorded which). This clonotype originated in a woman aged 40 to 50 with acute COVID-19. The chain carries TRBV7-2 and TRBJ2-7; 9 bases line up with TRBD1. The CDR3 loop is CASSARDRDSYEQYF. The CDR3 coding sequence is TGTGCCAGCAGCGCAAGGGACAGGGACTCCTACGAGCAGTACTTC.